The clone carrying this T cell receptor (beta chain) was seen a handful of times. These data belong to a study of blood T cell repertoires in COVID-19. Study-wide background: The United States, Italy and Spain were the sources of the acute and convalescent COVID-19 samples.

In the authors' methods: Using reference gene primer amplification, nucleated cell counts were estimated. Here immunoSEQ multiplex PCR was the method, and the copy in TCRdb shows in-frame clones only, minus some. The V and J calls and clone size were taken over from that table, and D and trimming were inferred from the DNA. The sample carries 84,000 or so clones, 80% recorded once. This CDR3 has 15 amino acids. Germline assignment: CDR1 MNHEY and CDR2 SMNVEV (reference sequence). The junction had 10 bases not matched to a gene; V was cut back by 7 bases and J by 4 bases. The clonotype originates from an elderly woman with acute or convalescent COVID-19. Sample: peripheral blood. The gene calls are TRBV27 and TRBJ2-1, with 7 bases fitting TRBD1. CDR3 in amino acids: CASTKTGYGYNEQFF. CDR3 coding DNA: TGTGCCAGCACCAAGACAGGGTATGGGTACAATGAGCAGTTCTTC.